This T cell receptor beta chain derives from a study of shared clonotypes between healthy human individuals. Overall study results and limits: Memory subsets generally showed smaller estimated richness than naive subsets did.

The CDR3 runs to 14 residues. Trimming pared 5 bases from V and 1 base from J, leaving 9 bases between. Looked up from germline, CDR1 is SGHTA and CDR2 is FQGNSA. It was into CD45RA+ naive and CD45RA-negative memory subsets that the CD4+ cells were split. Across several immunoSEQ plates, the genomic DNA of each subset was split evenly. Measured with immunoSEQ multiplex PCR; TCRdb has only the in-frame clones, and not every one. The sample includes some 1,600,000 clones, roughly 98% of them seen just once. This clone is a singleton in its sample. Its target is unknown. The sample was naive CD4+ T cells sorted from blood. Subset of the sample: CD45RA+ positively selected. The chain carries TRBV7-2 and TRBJ1-5; D is uncertain. The source of this sequence is a man aged 25 to 40 in good health. CDR3: CASSPQSSNQPQHF. Here the CDR3 DNA reads TGTGCCAGCAGCCCTCAATCAAGCAATCAGCCCCAGCATTTT.